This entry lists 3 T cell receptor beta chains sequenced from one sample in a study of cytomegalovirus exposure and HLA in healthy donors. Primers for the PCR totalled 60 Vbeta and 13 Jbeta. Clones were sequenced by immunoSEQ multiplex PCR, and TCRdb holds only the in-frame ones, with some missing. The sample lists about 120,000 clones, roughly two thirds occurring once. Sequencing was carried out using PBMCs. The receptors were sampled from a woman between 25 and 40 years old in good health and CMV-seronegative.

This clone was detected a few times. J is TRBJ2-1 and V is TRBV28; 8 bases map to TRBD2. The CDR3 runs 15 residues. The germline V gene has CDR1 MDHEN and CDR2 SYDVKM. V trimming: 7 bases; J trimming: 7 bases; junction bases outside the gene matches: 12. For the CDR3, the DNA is TGTGCCAGCACCAAAGGAGCGGGAGAGGCAAATGAGCAGTTCTTC. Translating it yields CASTKGAGEANEQFF.

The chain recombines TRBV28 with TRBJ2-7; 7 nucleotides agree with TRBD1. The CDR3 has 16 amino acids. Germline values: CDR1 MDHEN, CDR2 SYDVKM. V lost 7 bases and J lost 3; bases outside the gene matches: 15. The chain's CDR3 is CASNSWGQGEIYEQYF. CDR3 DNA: TGTGCCAGCAACTCCTGGGGGCAGGGGGAAATCTACGAGCAGTACTTC.

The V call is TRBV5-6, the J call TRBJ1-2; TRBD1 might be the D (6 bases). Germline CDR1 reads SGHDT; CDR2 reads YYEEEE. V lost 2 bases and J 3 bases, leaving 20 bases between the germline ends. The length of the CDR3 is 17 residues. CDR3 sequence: CASSLSTGGSSDYGYTF. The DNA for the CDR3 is TGTGCCAGCAGCTTATCGACAGGCGGCAGTTCGGACTATGGCTACACCTTC.